This T cell receptor beta chain was identified during a study of cytomegalovirus exposure and HLA in healthy donors. About the research overall: Genotyping of 400 or so donors showed that around 81% belonged to the Caucasian-associated ancestry cluster. Whole-study findings and limits: Within a later analysis, the majority of CMV-associated TCR beta chains appeared HLA-restricted. Clonal expansion, a later analysis showed, was greater in HLA-associated TCR beta chains than in equally common others. The study put 150 to 200 TCR beta chains on its list as cytomegalovirus-associated.

V lost 4 bases, J lost 0 bases, and 4 bases stayed unmatched. This CDR3 region has 16 residues. Germline assignment: CDR1 SGDLS and CDR2 YYNGEE. The PCR had 60 Vbeta and 13 Jbeta primers. The data were produced by immunoSEQ multiplex PCR, yet TCRdb's version contains in-frame clones alone and is incomplete. The table has around 94,000 clones, about 74% seen once; the top ten hold around a tenth. This clone was seen only a few times. Its antigen remains unidentified. Input material: PBMCs. The clonotype was recovered from a male donor in good health and CMV-seropositive. The chain uses TRBV9 and TRBJ2-1; 10 positions agree with TRBD2. For the CDR3, the DNA is TGTGCCAGCAGCCATTCTAGCGGGAGCTCCTACAATGAGCAGTTCTTC. Protein sequence: CASSHSSGSSYNEQFF.